Listed below are T cell receptor beta chains from one sample, sequenced in a study of vaccination and CD4 T cells after COVID-19. MiXCR was run by TCRdb on the PCR reads, yielding one entry per CDR3 protein. The sample yields 9,500 to 15,000 distinct CDR3 sequences, roughly 50% seen once. No antigen is known for these receptors. The source material was cultured CD4+ T cells from blood, sampled after SARS-CoV-2 vaccination. Receptors were obtained from a human donor with COVID-19. Both conserved end residues are part of each CDR3. Each record gives: D gene, J gene, CDR3 length, V gene, CDR3 protein. D genes are given only for firm matches.

D: TRBD1; J: TRBJ2-2; length: 16; V: TRBV11-2; CDR3: CASSLAGDRVNGELFF
D: TRBD1; J: TRBJ1-1; length: 14; V: TRBV20-1; CDR3: CSAQTGGARTEAFF
D: .; J: TRBJ1-2; length: 16; V: TRBV27; CDR3: CASSSGLSDDNYGYTF
D: .; J: TRBJ1-6; length: 16; V: TRBV11-1; CDR3: CASSVEGLQAGSPLHF
D: .; J: TRBJ1-5; length: 12; V: TRBV10-3; CDR3: CAISEGDQPQHF
D: .; J: TRBJ2-1; length: 12; V: TRBV20-1; CDR3: CSARNRGGEQFF
D: .; J: TRBJ2-7; length: 14; V: TRBV14; CDR3: CASSRQGGSYEQYF
D: TRBD1; J: TRBJ1-5; length: 16; V: TRBV4-2; CDR3: CASSQDRTTGAQPQHF
D: .; J: TRBJ2-4; length: 10; V: TRBV19; CDR3: CASGRDLQYF
D: TRBD1; J: TRBJ1-5; length: 14; V: TRBV7-8; CDR3: CASSYTGAVGPQHF